This T cell receptor beta chain emerged from a study of CD8+ T cells in alopecia areata. The treatment denotes: oral pan-JAK inhibitor, 5-10 mg twice daily. V lost 0 bases to trimming and J lost 3 bases, with 6 bases between them. Germline V gene lookup returns CDR1 MNHEY and CDR2 SVGAGI. The CDR3 totals 13 residues. General observations from the study: Significant decreases in scalp clonality and expanded CD8+ clones followed tofacitinib treatment.

In regard to this clone: The target antigen is unknown.

Investigators isolated RNA and reverse transcribed it into cDNA to act as the sequencing template. TCRdb's copy holds only in-frame clones and misses some; the assay was immunoSEQ multiplex PCR. The sample lists about 190,000 clones; around 56% were seen once. Material: CD4+ T cells sorted from blood, obtained at week 4, from a patient treated with tofacitinib. The clonotype was recovered from a human donor with alopecia areata. The chain employs TRBV6-5 and TRBJ2-7; D is unclear. CDR3 loop: CASSYSQNYEQYF. CDR3 bases: TGTGCCAGCAGTTACTCACAGAACTACGAGCAGTACTTC.